The rows below give T cell receptor beta chains drawn from one sample of a study of blood T cells in healthy people across ages. TCRdb used MiXCR to reprocess the 5' RACE reads, holding one entry per CDR3 protein. The sample shows around 1,000,000 distinct CDR3 sequences, around 25% of them seen only once. This sample also belongs to another study, concerning T cells of mothers and their children.

Sequenced sample: blood. The source is a girl between 2 and 10 years old in good health. Both conserved end residues are part of each CDR3. The D gene is left open where the match is weak. Rows may omit the clone size; those that give it use once, few, many or a size class.

NA	NA	TRBJ1-1	TRBV18	TGTGCCAGCTCACCTGCAAAGACCTTTACTGAAGCTTTCTTT	CASSPAKTFTEAFF
TRBD2	few	TRBJ2-7	TRBV10-3	TGTGCCATCAGTGGTTCGGGAGGACTCTACGAGCAGTACTTC	CAISGSGGLYEQYF
NA	few	TRBJ2-1	TRBV6-2/TRBV6-3	TGTGCCAGCAGTTACAGGGGGGGTTCCCATCCCTACAATGAGCAGTTCTTC	CASSYRGGSHPYNEQFF
TRBD2	NA	TRBJ2-7	TRBV3-1	TGTGCCAGCAGCCAATCCGGACTAGGGACCGGCTACGAGCAGTACTTC	CASSQSGLGTGYEQYF
NA	few	TRBJ1-1	TRBV29-1	TGCAGCGTTGTTAGGGCCAATACGAAGAACACTGAAGCTTTCTTT	CSVVRANTKNTEAFF
NA	many	TRBJ2-4	TRBV28	TGTGCCAGCAGTTTGAGCGACATTCAGTACTTC	CASSLSDIQYF
NA	few	TRBJ1-6	TRBV5-1	TGCGCCAGCAGCATAGGACAGCAGAGCTCCTATAATTCACCCCTCCACTTT	CASSIGQQSSYNSPLHF
NA	NA	TRBJ2-6	TRBV14	TGTGCCAGCAGCCAACTCCCCCTAGAGAGCGGGTACCTCTCTGGGGCCAACGTCCTGACTTTC	CASSQLPLESGYLSGANVLTF
NA	few	TRBJ1-3	TRBV7-9	TGTGCCAGCAGCGTAACTTTGTCTGGAAACACCATATATTTT	CASSVTLSGNTIYF
NA	NA	TRBJ2-2	TRBV29-1	TGCAGCGTTGAAGATGTTGGACAGAACACCGGGGAGCTGTTTTTT	CSVEDVGQNTGELFF
NA	few	TRBJ2-1	TRBV29-1	TGCAGCGTCCTCAGGGTTTCCTACAATGAGCAGTTCTTC	CSVLRVSYNEQFF
NA	NA	TRBJ1-1	TRBV27	TGTGCCAGCAGTTTATTAACTGTCGCGGGGGACACTGAAGCTTTCTTT	CASSLLTVAGDTEAFF
NA	NA	TRBJ1-1	TRBV7-9	TGTGCCAGCAGCTCGACGGGTCCCCTGGGAGTCGCTGAAGCTTTCTTT	CASSSTGPLGVAEAFF
NA	NA	TRBJ1-2	TRBV7-9	TGTGCCAGCAGCCCACGGGAGGTTGGCAGGAATGGCTATGGCTACACCTTC	CASSPREVGRNGYGYTF
NA	few	TRBJ2-3	TRBV28	TGTGCCAGCAGTTTATCCCCGGCGTTGGATGGCCTCGGGCAGTATTTT	CASSLSPALDGLGQYF
NA	NA	TRBJ2-3	TRBV20-1	TGCAGTGCTACCTCGGGGGCGCAAAGCACAGATACGCAGTATTTT	CSATSGAQSTDTQYF
NA	NA	TRBJ2-7	TRBV13	TGTGCCAGCAGCCGTGACTACCGTTCCTACGAGCAGTACTTC	CASSRDYRSYEQYF
TRBD2	few	TRBJ2-7	TRBV27	TGTGCCAGCGGGACTACCGATTACGAGCAGTACTTC	CASGTTDYEQYF
NA	once	TRBJ1-1	TRBV12-5	TGTGCTAGTGGTTCCCTCGTTGGGTCTGAAGCTTTCTTT	CASGSLVGSEAFF
NA	NA	TRBJ2-7	TRBV12-5	TGTGCTAGTGGTTTGTCGAAATACAGGGTTCCAGACGAGCAGTACTTC	CASGLSKYRVPDEQYF
NA	NA	TRBJ2-7	TRBV6-1	TGTGCCAGCAGTCTTTCGACAGTTTCAACCTACGAGCAGTACTTC	CASSLSTVSTYEQYF
NA	NA	TRBJ2-4	TRBV29-1	TGCAGCGTTGGGGGGCTAGGTAGCATTCAGTACTTC	CSVGGLGSIQYF
NA	NA	TRBJ2-1	TRBV29-1	TGCAGCGTTGAAGCGCGGCGCGGTGAGCAGTTCTTC	CSVEARRGEQFF
NA	many	TRBJ2-7	TRBV7-2	TGTGCCAGCAGCTCCTTGGCGGGCTACGAGCAGTACTTC	CASSSLAGYEQYF
NA	few	TRBJ2-1	TRBV20-1	TGCAGTGCTAGGCCTCGACAGCGGTACAATGAGCAGTTCTTC	CSARPRQRYNEQFF
TRBD1	few	TRBJ2-7	TRBV7-9	TGTGCCAGCAGCTTAGTGGGACAGGGTCGCTCCTACGAGCAGTACTTC	CASSLVGQGRSYEQYF
NA	few	TRBJ2-7	TRBV20-1	TGCAGTGCTGCTTGGGATCTTGGGGCCTACGAGCAGTACTTC	CSAAWDLGAYEQYF
NA	NA	TRBJ2-1	TRBV2	TGTGCCAGCAGAGATCTAAGCGGTAACTCCTACAATGAGCAGTTCTTC	CASRDLSGNSYNEQFF
NA	NA	TRBJ2-2	TRBV29-1	TGCAGCGTTTCCTCAAAGGCGAACACCGGGGAGCTGTTTTTT	CSVSSKANTGELFF
TRBD2	few	TRBJ2-1	TRBV5-5	TGTGCCAGCAGCCCACCGGGTATCGGGCTAGCGGGAGGCAATGAGCAGTTCTTC	CASSPPGIGLAGGNEQFF
TRBD2	few	TRBJ2-1	TRBV5-4	TGTGCCAGCAGTCCGACTAGCGGACTGTACAATGAGCAGTTCTTC	CASSPTSGLYNEQFF
NA	few	TRBJ1-1	TRBV4-2	TGTGCCAGCAGCCAAGATGCCCCGGACGGGGGGTCCAAAGCTTTCTTT	CASSQDAPDGGSKAFF
TRBD2	NA	TRBJ2-7	TRBV20-1	TGCAGTGCTAAGGGACTAGCGGGGGATAAGTACGAGCAGTACTTC	CSAKGLAGDKYEQYF
TRBD1	NA	TRBJ2-1	TRBV7-9	TGTGCCAGCAGCTTAGCCGGGACAGGGATTGTAAATGAGCAGTTCTTC	CASSLAGTGIVNEQFF
NA	NA	TRBJ2-2	TRBV5-5	TGTGCCAGCAGCTCCAGGGTGTTCACCGGGGAGCTGTTTTTT	CASSSRVFTGELFF
NA	few	TRBJ1-6	TRBV5-4	TGTGCCAGCAGCCCGCAGGGCGATTCTTCACCCCTCCACTTT	CASSPQGDSSPLHF
NA	few	TRBJ2-5	TRBV12-3/TRBV12-4	TGTGCCAGCAGTGCCCTTACAGTTGCTAAAGAGACCCAGTACTTC	CASSALTVAKETQYF
NA	NA	TRBJ2-7	TRBV30	TGTGCCTGGAGCACCGGGGCCGCTTCCTACGAGCAGTACTTC	CAWSTGAASYEQYF
TRBD1	few	TRBJ2-1	TRBV20-1	TGCAGTGCTAGCGAAGACAGGGGAATTTACAATGAGCAGTTCTTC	CSASEDRGIYNEQFF
NA	NA	TRBJ2-5	TRBV19	TGTGCCAGTAGTACCAAACAGGGTGTCCTGTTAGAGACCCAGTACTTC	CASSTKQGVLLETQYF
NA	few	TRBJ2-3	TRBV6-2/TRBV6-3	TGTGCCAGCAGTTACTCGATATCCTCCGTAGATACGCAGTATTTT	CASSYSISSVDTQYF
NA	few	TRBJ2-2	TRBV6-5	TGTGCCAGCAGCTTGAGGGAATTTGAGGAGCTGTTTTTT	CASSLREFEELFF
NA	NA	TRBJ1-5	TRBV28	TGTGCCAGCAGTTTGGTACAGGCGGTATATCAGCCCCAGCATTTT	CASSLVQAVYQPQHF
TRBD1	NA	TRBJ2-7	TRBV29-1	TGCAGCGTTGAACTCGGACAGGTCGAAGGGGACGAGCAGTACTTC	CSVELGQVEGDEQYF
TRBD2	few	TRBJ2-2	TRBV5-1	TGCGCCAGCAGCTTAACTAGCGGGAGTTTCGGGGAGCTGTTTTTT	CASSLTSGSFGELFF
NA	NA	TRBJ2-5	TRBV3-1	TGTGCCAGCAGCCAAGATCATGGGGGAGCAGGAGAGACCCAGTACTTC	CASSQDHGGAGETQYF
NA	many	TRBJ2-1	TRBV12-3/TRBV12-4	TGTGCCAGCAGCTTGGACGGGATCCCCTACAATGAGCAGTTCTTC	CASSLDGIPYNEQFF
NA	few	TRBJ1-4	TRBV5-1	TGCGCCAGCAGCTTGCAAGTAGGGGGTGATGAAAAACTGTTTTTT	CASSLQVGGDEKLFF
NA	NA	TRBJ2-1	TRBV4-2	TGTGCCAGCAGCCAAGAACGGAATGAGCAGTTCTTC	CASSQERNEQFF
NA	NA	TRBJ2-1	TRBV4-1	TGCGCCAGCAGCCAAGAACTTTTTGCGTGGGGTATAGAGGAGCAGTTCTTC	CASSQELFAWGIEEQFF
NA	NA	TRBJ2-5	TRBV20-1	TGCAGTGCCGCCTTAGGTGAAGAGACCCAGTACTTC	CSAALGEETQYF